This T cell receptor (beta chain) comes out of a study of blood T cell repertoires in COVID-19. TCRdb keeps only in-frame clones here, not all; method: immunoSEQ multiplex PCR. The sample lists approximately 210,000 clones; approximately 90% were seen once. The germline CDR1 and CDR2 sequences are SGHRS and YFSETQ. V was clipped by 3 bases and J by 1 base, with 4 bases between them. This CDR3 has 12 amino acids. The sample consisted of peripheral blood. This receptor was identified in a man aged 25 to 45 with acute or convalescent COVID-19. The V gene is TRBV5-1, the J gene TRBJ1-2, with unresolved D. In DNA form, the CDR3 reads TGCGCCAGCAGCTCAAATAACTATGGCTACACCTTC. This encodes CASSSNNYGYTF.